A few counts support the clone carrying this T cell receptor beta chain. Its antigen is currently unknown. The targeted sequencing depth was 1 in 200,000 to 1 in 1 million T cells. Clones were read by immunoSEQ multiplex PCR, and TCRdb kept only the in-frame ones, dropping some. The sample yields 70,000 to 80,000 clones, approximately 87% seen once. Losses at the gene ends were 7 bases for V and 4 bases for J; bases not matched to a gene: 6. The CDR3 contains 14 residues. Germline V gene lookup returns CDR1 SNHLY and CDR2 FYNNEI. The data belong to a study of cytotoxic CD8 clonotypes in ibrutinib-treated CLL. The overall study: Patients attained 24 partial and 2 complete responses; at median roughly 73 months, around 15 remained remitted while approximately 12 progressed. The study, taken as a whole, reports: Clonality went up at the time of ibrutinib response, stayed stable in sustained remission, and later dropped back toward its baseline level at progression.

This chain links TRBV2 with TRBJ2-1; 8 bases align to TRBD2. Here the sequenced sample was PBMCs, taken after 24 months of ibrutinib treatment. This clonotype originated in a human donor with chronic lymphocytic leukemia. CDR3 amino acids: CASMSQRGYNEQFF. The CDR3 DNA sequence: TGTGCCAGCATGTCACAGCGGGGGTACAATGAGCAGTTCTTC.